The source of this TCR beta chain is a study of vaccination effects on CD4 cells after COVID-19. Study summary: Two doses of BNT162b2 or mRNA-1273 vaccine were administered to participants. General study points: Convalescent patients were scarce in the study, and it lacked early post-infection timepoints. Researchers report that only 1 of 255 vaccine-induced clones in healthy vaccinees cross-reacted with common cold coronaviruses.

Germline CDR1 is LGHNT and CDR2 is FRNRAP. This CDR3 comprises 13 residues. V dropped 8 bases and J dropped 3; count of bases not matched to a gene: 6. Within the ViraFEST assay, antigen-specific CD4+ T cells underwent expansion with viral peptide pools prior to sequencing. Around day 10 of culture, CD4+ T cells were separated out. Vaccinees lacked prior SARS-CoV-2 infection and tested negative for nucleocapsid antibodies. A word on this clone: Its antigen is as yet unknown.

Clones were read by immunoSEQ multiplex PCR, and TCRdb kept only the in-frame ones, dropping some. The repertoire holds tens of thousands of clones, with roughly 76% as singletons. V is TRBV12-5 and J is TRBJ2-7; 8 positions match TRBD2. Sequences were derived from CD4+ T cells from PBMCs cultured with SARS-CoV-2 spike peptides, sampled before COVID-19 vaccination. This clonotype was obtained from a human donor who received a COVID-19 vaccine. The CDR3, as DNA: TGTGCTAGTCTAGCCAGCGGGGGCTACGAGCAGTACTTC. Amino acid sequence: CASLASGGYEQYF.